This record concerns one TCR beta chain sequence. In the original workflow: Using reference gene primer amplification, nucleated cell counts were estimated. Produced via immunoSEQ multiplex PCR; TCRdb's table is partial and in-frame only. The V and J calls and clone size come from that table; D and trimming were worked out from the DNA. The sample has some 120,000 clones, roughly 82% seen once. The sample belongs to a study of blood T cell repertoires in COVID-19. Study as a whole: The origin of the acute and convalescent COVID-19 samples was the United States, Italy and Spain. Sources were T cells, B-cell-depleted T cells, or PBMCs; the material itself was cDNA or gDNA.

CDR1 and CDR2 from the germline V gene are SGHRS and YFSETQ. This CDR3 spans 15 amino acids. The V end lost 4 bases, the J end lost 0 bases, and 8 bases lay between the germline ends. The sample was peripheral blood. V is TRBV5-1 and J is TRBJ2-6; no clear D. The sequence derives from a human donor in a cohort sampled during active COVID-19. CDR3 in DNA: TGCGCCAGCAGCCCCAGGTACTCTGGGGCCAACGTCCTGACTTTC. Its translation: CASSPRYSGANVLTF.